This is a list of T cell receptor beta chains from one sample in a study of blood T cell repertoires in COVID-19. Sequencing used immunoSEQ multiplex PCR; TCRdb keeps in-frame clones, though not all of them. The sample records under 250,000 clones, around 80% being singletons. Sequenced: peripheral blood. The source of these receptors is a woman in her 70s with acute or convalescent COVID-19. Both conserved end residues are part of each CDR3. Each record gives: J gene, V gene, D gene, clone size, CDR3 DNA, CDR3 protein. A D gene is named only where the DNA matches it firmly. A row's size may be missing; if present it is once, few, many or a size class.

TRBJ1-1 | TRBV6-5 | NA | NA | TGTGCCAGCATCTCGACACACGGATCCGGAGCTTTCTTT | CASISTHGSGAFF
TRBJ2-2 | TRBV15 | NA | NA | TGTGCCACCAGCAGAGATCTCTGGACAGCGAACACCGGGGAGCTGTTTTTT | CATSRDLWTANTGELFF
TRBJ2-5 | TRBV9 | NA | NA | TGTGCCAGCAGCACTTCTCCGGGTGGGGAGACCCAGTACTTC | CASSTSPGGETQYF
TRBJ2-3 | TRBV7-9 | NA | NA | TGTGCCAGCAGCTTGATGCGGGGACCCCTCACAGATACGCAGTATTTT | CASSLMRGPLTDTQYF
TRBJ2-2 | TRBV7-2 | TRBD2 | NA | TGTGCCAGCAGCTTAGTTCCTACTAGCGGGGGTTTTTCCGGGGAGCTGTTTTTT | CASSLVPTSGGFSGELFF
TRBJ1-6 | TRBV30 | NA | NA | TGTGCCTGGAGAGGGGCTAATTCACCCCTCCACTTT | CAWRGANSPLHF
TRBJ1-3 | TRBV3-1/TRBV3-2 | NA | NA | TGTGCCAGCAGCCAAGGGGCTCCATCCTCTGGAAACACCATATATTTT | CASSQGAPSSGNTIYF
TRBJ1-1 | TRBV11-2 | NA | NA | TGTGCCAGCAGCTTCGACGGGGACACTGAAGCTTTCTTT | CASSFDGDTEAFF
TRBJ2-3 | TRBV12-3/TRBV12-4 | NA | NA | TGTGCCAGCAGGAGGGTAGGCACAGATACGCAGTATTTT | CASRRVGTDTQYF
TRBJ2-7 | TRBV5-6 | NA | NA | TGTGCCAGCAGTTATAACAGAAACGAGCAGTACTTC | CASSYNRNEQYF
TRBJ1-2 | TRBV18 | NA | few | TGTGCCAGCTCACCAGCTACAGAGTATGGCTACACCTTC | CASSPATEYGYTF
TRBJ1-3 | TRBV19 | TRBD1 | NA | TGTGCCAGTACCCCGGACAGGGGAGGGAACACCATATATTTT | CASTPDRGGNTIYF
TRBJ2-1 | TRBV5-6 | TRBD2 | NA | TGTGCCAGCAGCTATGGGACTAGCGGGGGGCTTGAGCAGTTCTTC | CASSYGTSGGLEQFF
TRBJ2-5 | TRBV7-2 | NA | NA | TGTGCCAGCAACGGACCCGGACTCCGAGAGACCCAGTACTTC | CASNGPGLRETQYF
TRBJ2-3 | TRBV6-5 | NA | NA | TGTGCCAGCAGTTACGCGGGGTACTGGTATTTT | CASSYAGYWYF
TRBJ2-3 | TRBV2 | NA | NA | TGTGCCAGCAGTGATCTTATGACAGATACGCAGTATTTT | CASSDLMTDTQYF
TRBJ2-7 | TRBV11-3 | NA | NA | TGTGCCAGCAGCTTAGGGGGACTGTCCTACGAGCAGTACTTC | CASSLGGLSYEQYF
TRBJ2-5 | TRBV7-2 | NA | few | TGTGCCAGCAGCGAACAGGGTCCGAAGACCCAGTACTTC | CASSEQGPKTQYF
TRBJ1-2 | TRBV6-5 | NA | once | TGTGCCAGCAGTTACTCGGTCAGGGCTAACTATGGCTACACCTTC | CASSYSVRANYGYTF
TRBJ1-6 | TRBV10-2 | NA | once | TGCGCCAGCAGTGGGCCAGAGGTCGCAGATAATTCACCCCTCCACTTT | CASSGPEVADNSPLHF
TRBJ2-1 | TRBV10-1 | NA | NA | TGCGCCAGCAGTGAGTCAGGGGTCCCGTCCTACAATGAGCAGTTCTTC | CASSESGVPSYNEQFF
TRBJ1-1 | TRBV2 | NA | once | TGTGCCAGCGGGGGGGGACGGATTAACACTGAAGCTTTCTTT | CASGGGRINTEAFF
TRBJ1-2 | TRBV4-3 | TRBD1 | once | TGCGCCAGCAGCCAAGGGACAGGGGATTTGACTAACTATGGCTACACCTTC | CASSQGTGDLTNYGYTF
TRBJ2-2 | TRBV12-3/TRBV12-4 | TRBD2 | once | TGTGCCAGCAGAGGCGGGGGGGCCGGGGAGCTGTTTTTT | CASRGGGAGELFF
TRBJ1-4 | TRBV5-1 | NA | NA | TGCGCCAGCAGCCACGCCTCGTCCCGGGAAAAACTGTTTTTT | CASSHASSREKLFF
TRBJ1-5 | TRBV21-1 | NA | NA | TGTGCCAGCAGCTCCAAGAGGCTGGGACAGGGGACCCGAGGGGGGGCCCAGCATTTT | CASSSKRLGQGTRGGAQHF
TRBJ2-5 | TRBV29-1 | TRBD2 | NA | TGCAGCGTTGAAGACGGGGTGAGCGGACGGGGGGCCCAGTACTTC | CSVEDGVSGRGAQYF
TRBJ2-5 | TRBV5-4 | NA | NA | TGTGCCAGCAGCTTGGACCGGGGGCAAGAGACCCAGTACTTC | CASSLDRGQETQYF